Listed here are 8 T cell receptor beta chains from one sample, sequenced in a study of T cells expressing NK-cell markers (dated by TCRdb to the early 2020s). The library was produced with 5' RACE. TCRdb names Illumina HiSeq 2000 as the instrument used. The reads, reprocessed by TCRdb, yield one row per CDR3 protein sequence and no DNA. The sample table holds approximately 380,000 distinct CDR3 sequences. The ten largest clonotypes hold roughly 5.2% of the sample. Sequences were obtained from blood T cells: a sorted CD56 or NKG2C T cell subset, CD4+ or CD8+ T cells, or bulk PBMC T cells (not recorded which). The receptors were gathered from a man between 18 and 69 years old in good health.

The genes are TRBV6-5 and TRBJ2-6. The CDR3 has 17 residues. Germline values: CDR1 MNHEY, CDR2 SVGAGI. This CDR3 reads CASSYRRRSAGANVLTF.

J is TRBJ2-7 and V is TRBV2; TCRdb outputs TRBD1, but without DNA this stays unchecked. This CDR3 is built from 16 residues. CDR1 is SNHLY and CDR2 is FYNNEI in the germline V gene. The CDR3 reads CASSMRQGPLAYEQYF.

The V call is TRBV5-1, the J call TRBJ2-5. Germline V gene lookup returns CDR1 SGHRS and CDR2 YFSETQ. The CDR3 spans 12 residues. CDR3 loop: CASSFNGETQYF.

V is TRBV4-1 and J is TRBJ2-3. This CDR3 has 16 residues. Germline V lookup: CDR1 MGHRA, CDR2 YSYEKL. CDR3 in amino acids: CASSQLGRTSTDTQYF.

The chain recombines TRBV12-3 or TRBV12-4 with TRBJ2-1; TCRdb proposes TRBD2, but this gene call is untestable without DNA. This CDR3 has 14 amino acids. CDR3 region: CASSWTSGTMKQFF.

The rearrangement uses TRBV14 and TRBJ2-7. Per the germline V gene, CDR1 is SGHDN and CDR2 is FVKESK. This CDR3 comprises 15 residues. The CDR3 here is CASSPSGREYYEQYF.

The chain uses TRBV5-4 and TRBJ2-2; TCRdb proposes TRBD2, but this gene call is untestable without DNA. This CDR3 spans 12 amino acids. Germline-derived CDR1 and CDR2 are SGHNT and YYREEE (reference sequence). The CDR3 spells CASSGVPGELFF.

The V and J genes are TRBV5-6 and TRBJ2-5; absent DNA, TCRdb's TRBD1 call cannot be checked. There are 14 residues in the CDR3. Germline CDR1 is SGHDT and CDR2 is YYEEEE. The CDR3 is CASSSYRGWQTQYF.